This TCR beta chain was recorded in a study of shared clonotypes between healthy human individuals. This clone was observed a single time. The CDR3 runs to 15 residues. From germline, CDR1 is MDHEN and CDR2 SYDVKM. Trimming stripped 6 bases from V and 1 base from J, with 16 bases between. Sequenced by immunoSEQ multiplex PCR; TCRdb stores in-frame clones only, minus some. The table shows approximately 2,300,000 clones, with 85% to 95% occurring only once. The chain carries TRBV28 and TRBJ2-7; D call uncertain. This receptor was identified in a man aged 18 to 30 in good health. Some clones in this sample may be carry-over from other donors' samples. Source material: naive CD4+ T cells from PBMCs. Indicated subset: CD45RA+ positively selected. CDR3 nucleotides: TGTGCCAGCAGGCCCCTTCGGATGGGTTCCTACGAGCAGTACTTC. Its protein is CASRPLRMGSYEQYF.